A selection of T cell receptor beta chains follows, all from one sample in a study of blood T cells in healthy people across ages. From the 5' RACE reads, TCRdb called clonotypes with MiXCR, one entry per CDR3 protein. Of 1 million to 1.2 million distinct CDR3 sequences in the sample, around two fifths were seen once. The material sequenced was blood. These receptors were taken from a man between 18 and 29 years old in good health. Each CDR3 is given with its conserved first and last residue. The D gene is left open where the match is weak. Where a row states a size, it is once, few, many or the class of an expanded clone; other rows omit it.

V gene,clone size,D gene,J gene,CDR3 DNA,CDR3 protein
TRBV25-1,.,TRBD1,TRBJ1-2,TGTGCCAGCAGTGAAGCTGGACAGGGTCGGGGCTACACCTTC,CASSEAGQGRGYTF
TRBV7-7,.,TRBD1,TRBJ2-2,TGTGCCAGCAGCCGGGACAGGGGATTGACCGGGGAGCTGTTTTTT,CASSRDRGLTGELFF
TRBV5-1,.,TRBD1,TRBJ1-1,TGCGCCAGCAGCAAAGGACAGGGAGGGACTGAAGCTTTCTTT,CASSKGQGGTEAFF
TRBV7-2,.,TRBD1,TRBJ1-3,TGTGCCAGCAGCTTAGACCCGACAGGGACTGGAAACACCATATATTTT,CASSLDPTGTGNTIYF
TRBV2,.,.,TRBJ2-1,TGTGCCAGCAGTGAATATCGTAGAGGGGAGCAGTTCTTC,CASSEYRRGEQFF
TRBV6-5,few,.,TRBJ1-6,TGTGCCAGCAGTTATTTGACGGAATACTCACCCCTCCACTTT,CASSYLTEYSPLHF
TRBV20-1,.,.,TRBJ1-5,TGCAGTGCTCCTCCCCCGGATGGCAATCAGCCCCAGCATTTT,CSAPPPDGNQPQHF
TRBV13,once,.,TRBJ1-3,TGTGCCAGCAGCATAGTGCTCGGGGCCTCTGGAAACACCATATATTTT,CASSIVLGASGNTIYF
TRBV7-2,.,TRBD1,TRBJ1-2,TGTGCCAGCAGCTATACGGGACAGGGGTTGCTCTATGGCTACACCTTC,CASSYTGQGLLYGYTF
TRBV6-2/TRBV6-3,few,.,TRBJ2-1,TGTGCCAGCAGTTACTCAGGGGGTATAACCTACAATGAGCAGTTCTTC,CASSYSGGITYNEQFF
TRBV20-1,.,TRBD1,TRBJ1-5,TGCAGTGCTAGAGATGCCCCACAGGGGGAAAGCAATCAGCCCCAGCATTTT,CSARDAPQGESNQPQHF
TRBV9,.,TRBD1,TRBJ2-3,TGTGCCAGCAGCCCCAAGGGGGCTAATTCCATAGATACGCAGTATTTT,CASSPKGANSIDTQYF
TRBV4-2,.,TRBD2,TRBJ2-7,TGTGCCAGCAGCCAAGAGACTAGCGGGGCATACGAGCAGTACTTC,CASSQETSGAYEQYF
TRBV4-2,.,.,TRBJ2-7,TGTGCCAGCAGCCAAGCTTGGGCCTCTGACGAGCAGTACTTC,CASSQAWASDEQYF
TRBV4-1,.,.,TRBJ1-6,TGCGCCAGCAGCCAAGATTCGGACTTCCCGAATTCACCCCTCCACTTT,CASSQDSDFPNSPLHF
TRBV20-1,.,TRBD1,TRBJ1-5,TGCAGTGCTAGACCAATCCAGCCAGGGGGTCGGGTTAGCAATCAGCCCCAGCATTTT,CSARPIQPGGRVSNQPQHF
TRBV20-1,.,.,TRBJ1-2,TGCAGTGCTAGACCCGGGGGGGATGGCTATGGCTACACCTTC,CSARPGGDGYGYTF
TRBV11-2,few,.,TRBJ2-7,TGTGCCAGCAGCCACGGGACATCACTTTCCGTGGCTGAGCAGTACTTC,CASSHGTSLSVAEQYF
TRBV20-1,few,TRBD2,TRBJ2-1,TGCAGTGCCCCGGGACTAGCTTTCCCCTACAATGAGCAGTTCTTC,CSAPGLAFPYNEQFF
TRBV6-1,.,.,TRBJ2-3,TGTGCCAGCAGTGAATATGGGGGTACGCAGTATTTT,CASSEYGGTQYF
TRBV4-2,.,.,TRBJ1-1,TGTGCCAGCAGCCCGATGAAAGGGCCGAACACTGAAGCTTTCTTT,CASSPMKGPNTEAFF
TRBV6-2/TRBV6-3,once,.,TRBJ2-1,TGTGCCAGCAGTTACGCGCAAGTCCAAGAGACCCAGTTCTTC,CASSYAQVQETQFF
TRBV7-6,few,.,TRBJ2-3,TGTGCCAGCAGCTTAAGCGGTAGCGTAGATACGCAGTATTTT,CASSLSGSVDTQYF
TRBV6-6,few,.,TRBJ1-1,TGTGCCAGCAGTTACTTTGACAGACGGGAAACTGAAGCTTTCTTT,CASSYFDRRETEAFF
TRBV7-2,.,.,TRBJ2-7,TGTGCCAGCAGCTTAAACAGGAGAAGCTACGAGCAGTACTTC,CASSLNRRSYEQYF
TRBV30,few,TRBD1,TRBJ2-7,TGTGCCTGGAGGCCCGGACAGGGTGGGTCCTACGAGCAGTACTTC,CAWRPGQGGSYEQYF
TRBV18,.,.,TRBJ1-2,TGTGCCAGCTCGCCCACCGGGGACGTAAAAGTCTATGGCTACACCTTC,CASSPTGDVKVYGYTF
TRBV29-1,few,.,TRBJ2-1,TGCAGCGCCGAATCTCGAGGGGTTAGCTCCTACAATGAGCAGTTCTTC,CSAESRGVSSYNEQFF
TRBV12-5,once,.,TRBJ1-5,TGTGCTAGTGGTTTGGGAGGAAACACGGCGATCAATCAGCCCCAGCATTTT,CASGLGGNTAINQPQHF
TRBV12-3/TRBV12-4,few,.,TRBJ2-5,TGTGCCAGCAGTGCAAGGAAATGGGGAGAGACCCAGTACTTC,CASSARKWGETQYF
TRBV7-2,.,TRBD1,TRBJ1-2,TGTGTCAGCAGCCCGACCACAGGGGCATATGGCTACACCTTC,CVSSPTTGAYGYTF
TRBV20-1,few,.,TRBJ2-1,TGCAGTGCTAACACTGGGGGGCTAATGGATGAGCAGTTCTTC,CSANTGGLMDEQFF
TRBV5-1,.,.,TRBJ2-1,TGCGCCAGCAGCTTGGATGGGGGCGGCAATGAGCAGTTCTTC,CASSLDGGGNEQFF
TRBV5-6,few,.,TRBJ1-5,TGTGCCAGCAGCTTAGGACTCGTCAATCAGCCCCAGCATTTT,CASSLGLVNQPQHF
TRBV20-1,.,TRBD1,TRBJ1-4,TGCAGTGCTAGCTCGGGACAGTTTAATGGAAAACTGTTTTTT,CSASSGQFNGKLFF
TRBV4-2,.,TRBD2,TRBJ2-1,TGTGCCTGCAACGGCGGGGGGGCCTATGAGCAGTTCTTC,CACNGGGAYEQFF
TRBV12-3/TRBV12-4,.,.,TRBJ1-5,TGTGCCAGCAGTTTCCAGGGGACATTTATCCAGCCCCAGCATTTT,CASSFQGTFIQPQHF
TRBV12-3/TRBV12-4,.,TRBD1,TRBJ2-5,TGTGCCAGCAGTTTAGCCGGCAGGGGGGAGACCCAGTACTTC,CASSLAGRGETQYF
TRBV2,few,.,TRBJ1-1,TGTGCCAGCAGTGGGGGGCGAAGCATGAACACTGAAGCTTTCTTT,CASSGGRSMNTEAFF
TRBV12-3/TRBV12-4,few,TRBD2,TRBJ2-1,TGTGCCAGCAGTCTACGACAGGGTAGCGGGGGGACCTCCTACAATGAGCAGTTCTTC,CASSLRQGSGGTSYNEQFF
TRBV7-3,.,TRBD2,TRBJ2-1,TGTGCCAGCAGCTTAGATAGCGGGATATACAATGAGCAGTTCTTC,CASSLDSGIYNEQFF
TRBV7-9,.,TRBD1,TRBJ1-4,TGTGCCAGCAGCCCTCGAACCCCAGGGGGCGCGGGGAAACTGTTTTTT,CASSPRTPGGAGKLFF